A single sample gave rise to the 17 T cell receptor beta chains below, sequenced in a study of cytomegalovirus exposure and HLA in healthy donors. 13 Jbeta primers and 60 Vbeta primers were used for the PCR. Clones were sequenced by immunoSEQ multiplex PCR, and TCRdb holds only the in-frame ones, with some missing. This sample has over 150,000 clones, with approximately 62% found just once. The sequenced material came from PBMCs. The receptor source for this set is a man aged 50-59 years in good health and CMV-seronegative.

The chain couples TRBV29-1 to TRBJ1-3; TRBD1 matches 7 bases. Trimming took 6 bases from V and 0 from J; bases not matched to a gene: 2. Germline loops: CDR1 SQVTM, CDR2 ANQGSEA. There are 13 residues in the CDR3. CDR3 in amino acids: CSVGTVSGNTIYF. The CDR3, as DNA: TGCAGCGTGGGGACAGTCTCTGGAAACACCATATATTTT.

V and J are TRBV11-2 and TRBJ1-3, with D possibly matching TRBD1 (5 bases). This CDR3 is 17 amino acids long. The germline V gene has CDR1 SGHAT and CDR2 FQNNGV. The V end lost 5 bases, the J end lost 0 bases, and 17 bases lay between the germline ends. The CDR3 is CASSPPPDIISGNTIYF. CDR3 DNA: TGTGCCAGCAGCCCACCCCCGGACATAATCTCTGGAAACACCATATATTTT.

The chain carries TRBV19 and TRBJ2-1; no reliable D call. CDR1 and CDR2 from the germline V gene are LNHDA and SQIVND (reference sequence). The CDR3 contains 11 residues. The V end lost 6 bases, the J end lost 8 bases, and 8 bases lay between the germline ends. CDR3 sequence reads: CASRRGHEQFF. In DNA form, the CDR3 reads TGTGCCAGTAGACGTGGCCATGAGCAGTTCTTC.

The CDR3 region has the DNA TGTGCCAGCAGTGAAGCATCTGGGAGGTGGACAGATACGCAGTATTTT. As protein: CASSEASGRWTDTQYF. This chain links TRBV2 with TRBJ2-3; tentative D call: TRBD2 (6 bases). Trimming took 0 bases from V and 3 from J, leaving 13 bases between them. CDR3 size: 16 residues. Germline values: CDR1 SNHLY, CDR2 FYNNEI. The full variable domain, in which reference TRBV2 and TRBJ2-3 provide the parts outside the CDR3, is EPEVTQTPSHQVTQMGQEVILRCVPISNHLYFYWYRQILGQKVEFLVSFYNNEISEKSEIFDDQFSVERPDGSNFTLKIRSTKLEDSAMYFCASSEASGRWTDTQYFGPGTRLTVL.

The chain employs TRBV4-3 and TRBJ1-4; possibly TRBD1 for D (6 bases). Germline V gene lookup returns CDR1 LGHNA and CDR2 YSLEER. With 4 bases removed from V and 9 bases from J, the gap between germline ends came to 18 bases. CDR3 size: 15 residues. CDR3 sequence: CASSPTGSSSKKLFF. The CDR3 coding sequence is TGCGCCAGCAGCCCAACAGGGAGTTCCTCGAAAAAACTGTTTTTT.

V usage is TRBV5-1 and J usage is TRBJ2-3; 11 bases agree with TRBD2. The V gene's germline CDR1 is SGHRS and CDR2 YFSETQ. V dropped 3 bases and J dropped 6; count of bases not matched to a gene: 6. The CDR3 sequence is 15 residues long. The CDR3 reads CASSSGLAVSDTQYF. The CDR3 nucleotides are TGCGCCAGCAGCTCGGGACTAGCGGTATCGGATACGCAGTATTTT.

The rearrangement links TRBV27 to TRBJ1-2; TRBD1 aligns across 7 bases. Germline V lookup: CDR1 MNHEY, CDR2 SMNVEV (reference sequence). V lost 3 bases to trimming and J lost 3 bases; unmatched junction nucleotides: 13. This CDR3 region has 17 residues. The CDR3 DNA follows: TGTGCCAGCAGTTTCTTGAAAAGGGGGCAGCGGGACTATGGCTACACCTTC. It yields the protein CASSFLKRGQRDYGYTF.

Points on this clone: The CDR3 end shows no conserved phenylalanine or tryptophan, and so a read error is likely. The CDR3 DNA follows: TGTGCCAGCAGTTCCCAGGGGGCGGGGATTACCTACGAGCAGTACCTC. Translation gives CASSSQGAGITYEQYL. V and J are TRBV4-2 and TRBJ2-7; TRBD1 matches 8 bases. The CDR3 covers 16 residues. Germline V gene lookup returns CDR1 LGHNA and CDR2 YNFKEQ. The V gene end was trimmed by 6 bases and the J gene end by 2 bases; junction bases not matched to a gene: 12.

The gene calls are TRBV7-2 and TRBJ1-2; D is undetermined. The CDR3 spans 14 residues. V lost 2 bases to trimming and J lost 8 bases, with 15 bases between them. Germline V gene lookup returns CDR1 SGHTA and CDR2 FQGNSA. Here the CDR3 reads CASSLKREGGGYTF. Here the CDR3 DNA reads TGTGCCAGCAGCTTAAAGCGAGAGGGAGGCGGCTACACCTTC.

V usage is TRBV4-1 and J usage is TRBJ1-5; 7 nucleotides agree with TRBD1. CDR3 length equals 13 residues. CDR1 is MGHRA, CDR2 YSYEKL, per germline. The V gene end was trimmed by 0 bases and the J gene end by 16 bases; junction bases not matched to a gene: 9. The CDR3 nucleotides read TGCGCCAGCAGCCAAGATCCGAAGACAGGGAACCATTTT. As protein: CASSQDPKTGNHF.

This clone was found a few times. This chain links TRBV7-9 with TRBJ1-4; possibly TRBD1 for D (5 bases). The CDR3 covers 13 residues. Trimming removed 5 bases at V and 5 bases at J, with 9 bases between. Germline values: CDR1 SEHNR, CDR2 FQNEAQ (reference sequence). The CDR3 here is CASSAGGNEKLFF. Written as DNA, the CDR3 is TGTGCCAGCAGCGCCGGGGGAAATGAAAAACTGTTTTTT.

There are a few counts of this clone. The gene calls are TRBV4-2 and TRBJ2-3; tentatively, D is TRBD2 (7 bases). V lost 6 bases to trimming and J lost 1 base, with 14 bases between them. CDR1 and CDR2 (germline): LGHNA, YNFKEQ. The length of the CDR3 is 15 residues. The CDR3 region has the DNA TGTGCCAGCAGATTGGTAGGGGGGGGCACAGATACGCAGTATTTT. Translating it yields CASRLVGGGTDTQYF.

The rearrangement joins TRBV5-1 to TRBJ1-6; D possibly corresponds to TRBD1 (6 bases). The germline CDR1 and CDR2 sequences are SGHRS and YFSETQ. The CDR3 runs to 14 residues. Deletions cut 4 bases from V and 8 bases from J, with 13 bases between. DNA for the CDR3: TGCGCCAGCAGCCGAACAACAGGGTATTCACCCCTCCACTTT. It is translated as CASSRTTGYSPLHF.

This clone has only one observation. J is TRBJ2-5 and V is TRBV7-9; weak D call: TRBD2 (7 bases). This CDR3 has 13 amino acids. V was pared by 6 bases and J by 5 bases, with 13 bases between. The V gene's germline CDR1 is SEHNR and CDR2 FQNEAQ (reference sequence). CDR3 nucleotide sequence: TGTGCCAGCAGTTGGGGGGGGCCCGAGACCCAGTACTTC. Protein product: CASSWGGPETQYF.

V gene TRBV19 combines with J gene TRBJ1-3; D might be TRBD1 (6 bases). Deletions cut 7 bases from V and 2 bases from J, with 21 bases between. This CDR3 contains 17 residues. Germline assignment: CDR1 LNHDA and CDR2 SQIVND (reference sequence). CDR3 nucleotides: TGTGCCAGTACCGCGCTTGCGGGGGCGCGGACTGGAAACACCATATATTTT. This encodes CASTALAGARTGNTIYF.

The CDR3 nucleotides read TGTGCCAGCACCCTGGACATGCGGACAGGGCCATACGAGCAGTACTTC. It translates to CASTLDMRTGPYEQYF. The rearrangement links TRBV5-4 to TRBJ2-7, with 8 bases aligning to TRBD1. V was clipped by 6 bases and J by 4 bases; unmatched bases: 15. Germline CDR1 and CDR2: SGHNT and YYREEE (reference sequence). The CDR3 totals 16 residues.

V gene TRBV4-1 combines with J gene TRBJ2-7; D gene uncertain. Germline lookup yields CDR1 MGHRA and CDR2 YSYEKL. The CDR3 length is 16 residues. Trimming took off 4 bases at V and 7 bases at J, with 23 bases between the two ends. CDR3 sequence: CASSPPGGTTSGEQYF. The CDR3 region has the DNA TGCGCCAGCAGCCCCCCGGGTGGAACAACCTCCGGGGAGCAGTACTTC.